This entry lists 15 T cell receptor beta chains sequenced from one sample in a study of PD-1 blockade in classical Hodgkin lymphoma. Time point in this sample: cycle 4 day 1 (C4D1), after 5 to 7 weeks of nivolumab. After autologous stem cell transplantation all patients relapsed, and prior brentuximab vedotin exposure differed between cohorts. Magnetic negative selection served to purify CD4+ T cells out of PBMCs that had been thawed. The protocol was immunoSEQ multiplex PCR, while the TCRdb copy is restricted to in-frame clones and leaves out a portion. The sample yields some 15,000 clones, just under 80% seen once. The sample consisted of CD4+ T cells from blood, taken before the fourth cycle of nivolumab. The source of these receptors is a human donor with classical Hodgkin lymphoma.

Notes on this clone: Different DNA sequences within this sample yield the same CDR3. V is TRBV11-2 and J is TRBJ1-1; D gene unclear. V was cut by 4 bases and J by 2 bases, with 8 bases left in between. The CDR3 covers 13 residues. Germline lookup yields CDR1 SGHAT and CDR2 FQNNGV. The CDR3 protein is CASSSDGNTEAFF. In nucleotides, the CDR3 is TGTGCCAGCAGCTCGGACGGAAACACTGAAGCTTTCTTT.

The chain links TRBV6-1 to TRBJ2-5; 9 nucleotides match TRBD1. The CDR3 extends over 14 amino acids. Germline V gene sequence: CDR1 MNHNS, CDR2 SASEGT. Trimming cost V 5 bases and J 7 bases; bases outside gene matches: 8. The CDR3 sequence is CASSSGTGFGTQYF. As DNA, the CDR3 is TGTGCCAGCAGTTCCGGGACAGGGTTTGGGACCCAGTACTTC.

Written as DNA, the CDR3 is TGTGCCAGCAGCGTAGTAACAGGGCGGACTGAAGCTTTCTTT. This gives the protein CASSVVTGRTEAFF. V usage is TRBV9 and J usage is TRBJ1-1, with D possibly TRBD1 on 6 matching bases. With 0 bases removed from V and 5 bases from J, the gap between germline ends came to 11 bases. The CDR3 is made up of 14 amino acids. Germline CDR1 and CDR2: SGDLS and YYNGEE. The full variable domain, with the rest looked up from reference TRBV9 and TRBJ1-1, is DSGVTQTPKHLITATGQRVTLRCSPRSGDLSVYWYQQSLDQGLQFLIQYYNGEERAKGNILERFSAQQFPDLHSELNLSSLELGDSALYFCASSVVTGRTEAFFGQGTRLTVV.

Remarks on this clone: A read error may account for a junction end that differs from germline. The chain couples TRBV5-1 to TRBJ2-7; D perhaps matches TRBD2 (6 bases). This CDR3 is built from 16 residues. From germline, CDR1 is SGHRS and CDR2 YFSETQ. The CDR3 spells CASSLSAYTSSDEQYF. The CDR3 DNA reads TGCGCCAGCAGCTTGAGTGCCTATACTAGCTCCGACGAGCAGTACTTC.

J is TRBJ2-2 and V is TRBV6-6; no firm D call. The germline V gene encodes CDR1 MNHNY and CDR2 SVGAGI (reference sequence). The CDR3 sequence is 14 residues long. V shed 5 bases and J shed 6 bases, with 13 bases lying between them. The CDR3 DNA reads as TGTGCCAGCAGTCAGGTCCCCACTTCCGGGGAGCTGTTTTTT. Residues: CASSQVPTSGELFF.

The J gene is TRBJ1-1, the V gene TRBV19; D not certain. V shed 3 bases and J shed 4 bases, with 9 bases lying between them. CDR1 and CDR2 from the germline V gene are LNHDA and SQIVND (reference sequence). CDR3 length: 13 amino acids. CDR3 nucleotide sequence: TGTGCCAGTAGTATTATCGCTGGCACTGAAGCTTTCTTT. This sequence encodes CASSIIAGTEAFF.

The CDR3 sequence is CASTGTGLLARTDTQYF. The CDR3 coding sequence is TGTGCCAGCACGGGGACAGGGTTGTTAGCTCGCACAGATACGCAGTATTTT. V is TRBV25-1 and J is TRBJ2-3, with 9 bases identical to TRBD1. This CDR3 region has 17 residues. The trim removed 7 bases at V and 1 base at J, leaving 12 bases unmatched. Germline V gives CDR1 MGHDK, CDR2 SYGVNS.

Here the CDR3 reads CASSLFSGQGSQETQYF. The DNA for the CDR3 is TGCGCCAGCAGCTTGTTTTCGGGACAGGGCTCTCAAGAGACCCAGTACTTC. This chain joins TRBV5-1 and TRBJ2-5; 9 positions match TRBD1. CDR1 SGHRS and CDR2 YFSETQ come from the germline V gene. The CDR3 contains 17 residues. V gave up 1 base and J gave up 2 bases; unmatched junction bases: 9.

The chain carries TRBV14 and TRBJ1-3; possible D gene TRBD1, 5 bases. In germline, CDR1 is SGHDN, CDR2 FVKESK. V lost 1 base and J 0 bases, leaving 10 bases between the germline ends. The CDR3 has 16 amino acids. The CDR3 coding sequence is TGTGCCAGCAGCCAAGCTTCCGACAGCTCTGGAAACACCATATATTTT. This sequence encodes CASSQASDSSGNTIYF.

In this sample, this clone turned up a few times. This sequence joins TRBV7-9 and TRBJ1-2; unclear D gene. CDR3 length: 17 residues. The germline gives CDR1 SEHNR, CDR2 FQNEAQ (reference sequence). The V and J ends lost 1 base and 2 bases respectively, with 17 bases between them. Here the CDR3 reads CASSLDQAGPRNYGYTF. The CDR3, as DNA: TGTGCCAGCAGCTTAGACCAGGCAGGCCCTAGAAACTATGGCTACACCTTC.

This chain links TRBV7-9 with TRBJ2-5; D remains unclear. The CDR3 runs 13 residues. The germline V gene has CDR1 SEHNR and CDR2 FQNEAQ (reference sequence). Deletions cut 0 bases from V and 5 bases from J, with 7 bases between. The CDR3 sequence is CASSLAGWETQYF. The CDR3 DNA reads TGTGCCAGCAGCTTAGCAGGATGGGAGACCCAGTACTTC.

This chain connects TRBV9 to TRBJ2-3, with TRBD2 identical over 8 bases. The CDR3 contains 18 residues. The germline gives CDR1 SGDLS, CDR2 YYNGEE. Trimming removed 0 bases from V and 4 bases from J; junction bases left unmatched: 13. The DNA of the CDR3 is TGTGCCAGCAGCGTAGGAAGCGGGAGAGGATCGCACGCAGATACGCAGTATTTT. Translation gives CASSVGSGRGSHADTQYF.

A single count supports this clone. The rearrangement uses TRBV15 and TRBJ2-7; D unclear. CDR3 length: 13 amino acids. Germline V gene data show CDR1 as LNHNV and CDR2 as YYDKDF (reference sequence). V was trimmed by 0 bases and J by 6 bases, leaving 9 bases between them. This chain's CDR3 is CATSREWQAEQYF. The CDR3 DNA reads TGTGCCACCAGCAGAGAATGGCAGGCCGAGCAGTACTTC.

Only a few counts were recorded for this clone. J is TRBJ1-2 and V is TRBV6-1; the D gene is possibly TRBD1 (5 bases). Trimming cost V 7 bases and J 2 bases, with 14 bases left between them. Looked up from germline, CDR1 is MNHNS and CDR2 is SASEGT. The CDR3 spans 14 residues. The CDR3 DNA sequence: TGTGCCAGCACCCGAGGACAAGCCAACTATGGCTACACCTTC. Encoded protein: CASTRGQANYGYTF.

This clone appeared once. The V and J genes are TRBV6-7 and TRBJ2-5, with TRBD2 matching 13 bases. TRBV6-7 is an ORF; its function is uncertain. V gave up 0 bases and J gave up 7 bases; unmatched junction bases: 11. The CDR3 is 18 residues long. CDR3 sequence: CASSYSRTSGRRKMTQYF. The CDR3 DNA reads TGTGCCAGCAGTTACTCTCGGACTAGCGGGAGACGGAAGATGACCCAGTACTTC.